What follows are 30 T cell receptor beta chains derived from one specimen sequenced in a study of blood T cell repertoires in COVID-19. Using immunoSEQ multiplex PCR, the repertoire was profiled, and TCRdb retains in-frame clones only, with some absent. The data show roughly 120,000 clones, with about three quarters seen just once and around 0.9% held by the top ten. The sequenced sample was peripheral blood. All receptors derive from a human donor with acute or convalescent COVID-19. The donor label of this sample is uncertain.

This sequence joins TRBV21-1 and TRBJ2-5; the table assigns TRBD1, which was not confirmed against the DNA. TRBV21-1 is deemed a pseudogene. The length of the CDR3 is 15 residues. CDR3 bases: TGTGCCAGCAGCAAAGTACCAGGGGTTTTGCAGACCCAGTACTTC. Translating it yields CASSKVPGVLQTQYF.

The gene calls are TRBV11-3 and TRBJ2-2; possibly TRBD1 for D (5 bases). Trimming shortened V by 5 bases and J by 5 bases, and 12 bases separated the two germline ends. CDR3 size: 14 residues. Germline V gene data show CDR1 as SGHNT and CDR2 as YENEEA. CDR3 loop: CASSPKGRTGELFF. CDR3 DNA: TGTGCCAGCAGCCCGAAGGGGCGAACCGGGGAGCTGTTTTTT.

The chain carries TRBV3-1 (or the pseudogene TRBV3-2) and TRBJ2-3, with 8 bases aligning to TRBD2. The CDR3 spans 16 residues. The germline CDR1 and CDR2 sequences are LGHDT and YNNKEL (reference sequence). V gave up 2 bases and J gave up 2 bases; unmatched junction bases: 6. The CDR3 region is CASSQLPGGHTDTQYF. The CDR3 nucleotides are TGTGCCAGCAGCCAACTCCCGGGGGGGCACACAGATACGCAGTATTTT.

The chain joins TRBV18 to TRBJ2-5; TRBD2 matches at 7 bases. V trimming: 0 bases; J trimming: 0 bases; junction bases outside the gene matches: 1. Germline V gene data show CDR1 as KGHSH and CDR2 as LQKENI. This CDR3 is built from 15 residues. As DNA, the CDR3 is TGTGCCAGCTCACCACCGGGGGGGTACCAAGAGACCCAGTACTTC. It codes for CASSPPGGYQETQYF.

This chain's CDR3 is CASSLGQPQETQYF. As DNA, the CDR3 is TGTGCCAGCAGCTTGGGACAGCCTCAAGAGACCCAGTACTTC. The chain couples TRBV5-4 to TRBJ2-5; a weak D match, TRBD1 (5 bases). The length of the CDR3 is 14 residues. V was shortened by 0 bases and J by 2 bases, with 8 bases between the two germline ends. Germline V CDR1 and CDR2: SGHNT, YYREEE (reference sequence).

Note on this clone: Other DNA sequences from this sample encode an identical CDR3 as well. The chain joins TRBV29-1 to TRBJ1-2; D perhaps matches TRBD1 (6 bases). CDR1 and CDR2 (germline): SQVTM, ANQGSEA. V shed 6 bases and J shed 4 bases, with 15 bases lying between them. This CDR3 has 13 residues. The CDR3 is CSVGEGGAYGYTF. DNA of the CDR3: TGCAGCGTAGGGGAGGGGGGAGCCTATGGCTACACCTTC.

The chain combines TRBV7-2 with TRBJ2-1; perhaps TRBD2 as D (5 bases). V was trimmed by 5 bases and J by 6 bases, leaving 23 bases between them. Per germline, CDR1 SGHTA and CDR2 FQGNSA. This CDR3 spans 17 amino acids. For the CDR3, the DNA is TGTGCCAGCAGCCCCCCGCCGGTTTGGCATGAGGGCAATGAGCAGTTCTTC. Translated, it gives CASSPPPVWHEGNEQFF.

The J gene is TRBJ1-5, the V gene TRBV28; D is unresolved. Trimming left V 4 bases short and J 0 bases short, with 10 bases between. The CDR3 is 15 residues long. Germline V gene data show CDR1 as MDHEN and CDR2 as SYDVKM. CDR3 DNA sequence: TGTGCCAGCAGTTCTTGGGAGGGTAGCAATCAGCCCCAGCATTTT. It yields the protein CASSSWEGSNQPQHF.

The J gene is TRBJ1-5, the V gene TRBV5-6; 7 bases fit TRBD1. This CDR3 is built from 15 residues. Per the germline V gene, CDR1 is SGHDT and CDR2 is YYEEEE. J lost 2 bases, V lost 3 bases, and 5 bases had no gene match. CDR3 nucleotides: TGTGCCAGCAGCTCTGACAGGGTAGGCAATCAGCCCCAGCATTTT. It yields the protein CASSSDRVGNQPQHF.

This clone was seen a few times. The chain joins TRBV24-1 to TRBJ2-7; D is possibly TRBD2 (5 bases). This CDR3 comprises 13 residues. The V end lost 11 bases, the J end lost 3 bases, and 16 bases lay between the germline ends. Germline V gene sequence: CDR1 KGHDR, CDR2 SFDVKD. In nucleotides, the CDR3 is TGTGCCATCAAGAACGGGAAACTCTACGAGCAGTACGTC. It is translated as CAIKNGKLYEQYV.

This chain links TRBV2 with TRBJ1-2; D might be TRBD1 (6 bases). Trimming left V 4 bases short and J 5 bases short, with 8 bases between. The CDR3 consists of 12 residues. Germline CDR1 and CDR2: SNHLY and FYNNEI. The CDR3 sequence is CASSVRGYGYTF. CDR3 DNA sequence: TGTGCCAGCAGTGTTAGGGGGTATGGCTACACCTTC. The complete variable domain, with remaining parts taken from reference TRBV2 and TRBJ1-2, reads EPEVTQTPSHQVTQMGQEVILRCVPISNHLYFYWYRQILGQKVEFLVSFYNNEISEKSEIFDDQFSVERPDGSNFTLKIRSTKLEDSAMYFCASSVRGYGYTFGSGTRLTVV.

CDR3 protein: CASSLQGLSSYNSPLHF. The CDR3 coding sequence is TGCGCCAGCAGCCTACAGGGCCTGAGCTCCTATAATTCACCCCTCCACTTT. The V and J genes are TRBV5-1 and TRBJ1-6, with TRBD1 as a possible D gene (6 bases). The CDR3 consists of 17 residues. Per germline, CDR1 SGHRS and CDR2 YFSETQ. The ends were cut back, 4 bases at V and 0 bases at J, with 14 bases in the middle.

The V and J genes are TRBV13 and TRBJ2-5; TRBD2 matches 8 bases. The J segment lost 4 bases and the V segment lost 0 bases, leaving 16 bases of the junction unmatched. The CDR3 sequence is 19 residues long. Germline CDR1 reads PRHDT; CDR2 reads FYEKMQ (reference sequence). CDR3 loop: CASSLGHSGGGWSRETQYF. DNA for the CDR3: TGTGCCAGCAGCTTAGGCCATTCGGGGGGGGGTTGGAGTCGAGAGACCCAGTACTTC.

The rearrangement uses TRBV15 and TRBJ1-5, with a possible D match to TRBD1 (6 bases). V was pared by 5 bases and J by 2 bases, with 16 bases between. Germline CDR1 LNHNV, CDR2 YYDKDF (reference sequence). This CDR3 has 16 amino acids. The CDR3 sequence is CATSPFRRQGNQPQHF. The DNA for the CDR3 is TGTGCCACCAGCCCCTTCCGACGACAGGGCAATCAGCCCCAGCATTTT.

The chain recombines TRBV18 with TRBJ1-2; perhaps TRBD1 as D (6 bases). With 4 bases removed from V and 4 bases from J, the gap between germline ends came to 10 bases. Germline V lookup: CDR1 KGHSH, CDR2 LQKENI. CDR3 length: 13 amino acids. The CDR3 region is CASSLQGPYGYTF. The CDR3 DNA reads as TGTGCCAGCTCACTACAGGGACCCTATGGCTACACCTTC.

This clone has a handful of counts. This chain uses TRBV24-1 with TRBJ2-2; D is undetermined. The CDR3 contains 17 residues. V was cut by 4 bases and J by 0 bases, with 14 bases left in between. The germline V gene encodes CDR1 KGHDR and CDR2 SFDVKD. CDR3 coding DNA: TGTGCCACCAGTGAGGTCGTGGAGCCCCCGAACACCGGGGAGCTGTTTTTT. Its protein product is CATSEVVEPPNTGELFF.

The V gene is TRBV2, the J gene TRBJ1-2; 9 bases align to TRBD1. Germline V lookup: CDR1 SNHLY, CDR2 FYNNEI. The CDR3 runs to 14 residues. With V trimmed by 6 bases and J by 4 bases, 6 bases remained unmatched. This CDR3 is CASSDRGTSYGYTF. CDR3 DNA sequence: TGTGCCAGCAGCGACAGGGGGACGAGCTATGGCTACACCTTC.

This sequence joins TRBV6-6 and TRBJ2-1, with 7 bases fitting TRBD1. Unmatched junction bases numbered 4, after V lost 6 bases and J lost 5 bases. The CDR3 runs to 13 residues. Germline V gives CDR1 MNHNY, CDR2 SVGAGI (reference sequence). In DNA, the CDR3 is TGTGCCAGCAGGCAGGGGGTCCACAATGAGCAGTTCTTC. Translation gives CASRQGVHNEQFF.

The chain is built from TRBV5-1 and TRBJ1-2; possibly TRBD1 for D (5 bases). The ends were cut back, 0 bases at V and 5 bases at J, with 14 bases in the middle. Germline assignment: CDR1 SGHRS and CDR2 YFSETQ. CDR3 length equals 15 residues. CDR3 sequence: CASSLDAGLMYGYTF. Written as DNA, the CDR3 is TGCGCCAGCAGCTTGGACGCGGGGCTAATGTATGGCTACACCTTC.

The gene calls are TRBV6-1 and TRBJ2-5, with TRBD1 matching 9 bases. Trimming at V came to 3 bases and at J to 5 bases, leaving 7 bases not matched to a gene. Per the germline V gene, CDR1 is MNHNS and CDR2 is SASEGT. This CDR3 has 15 amino acids. The CDR3 region is CASSDGTGFRETQYF. CDR3 coding DNA: TGTGCCAGCAGTGACGGGACAGGGTTTCGGGAGACCCAGTACTTC.

This chain joins TRBV7-2 and TRBJ1-3; D is undetermined. This CDR3 contains 15 residues. Germline-derived CDR1 and CDR2 are SGHTA and FQGNSA. V was clipped by 2 bases and J by 4 bases, with 12 bases between them. CDR3 protein: CASSLSSGSGNTIYF. CDR3 coding DNA: TGTGCCAGCAGCTTATCATCGGGGAGCGGAAACACCATATATTTT.

The sample holds a few counts of this clone. The chain uses TRBV24-1 and TRBJ1-4; TRBD1 is a possible D gene (6 bases). CDR1 is KGHDR and CDR2 is SFDVKD in the germline V gene. The V gene lost 9 bases and the J gene lost 2 bases, with 30 bases spanning the gap. The CDR3 totals 20 residues. This CDR3 is CATPPCGRGFSVRTNEKLFF. DNA of the CDR3: TGTGCCACCCCGCCTTGTGGCAGGGGATTTAGTGTTCGGACTAATGAAAAACTGTTTTTT.

The chain joins TRBV3-1 (or the pseudogene TRBV3-2) to TRBJ2-1; 12 bases map to TRBD1. The junction had 8 bases not matched to a gene; V was cut back by 4 bases and J by 7 bases. CDR3 size: 16 residues. Germline V gene sequence: CDR1 LGHDT, CDR2 YNNKEL (reference sequence). CDR3 amino acids: CASSRLGTGGTNEQFF. In nucleotides, the CDR3 is TGTGCCAGCAGCCGGCTCGGGACAGGGGGCACGAATGAGCAGTTCTTC.

The rearrangement uses TRBV6-2 or TRBV6-3 and TRBJ2-3; D gene ambiguous. The germline gives CDR1 MNHEY, CDR2 SVGEGT. There are 16 residues in the CDR3. Trimming cost V 0 bases and J 3 bases, with 13 bases left between them. The CDR3 sequence: CASSYSSSAVTDTQYF. CDR3 sequence (DNA): TGTGCCAGCAGTTACTCGAGTTCCGCGGTTACAGATACGCAGTATTTT.

On this clone: The sample holds other DNA sequences that translate to the same CDR3. V is TRBV7-2 and J is TRBJ1-2; possible D gene TRBD1, 6 bases. The CDR3 contains 15 residues. V lost 5 bases and J lost 9, with 22 bases in between. Germline CDR1 reads SGHTA; CDR2 reads FQGNSA. CDR3 sequence reads: CASSEPVGTYSRYTF. DNA of the CDR3: TGTGCCAGCAGCGAACCAGTCGGGACATATTCACGCTACACCTTC.

The chain carries TRBV4-1 and TRBJ1-5; D is unclear. CDR1 is MGHRA and CDR2 is YSYEKL in the germline V gene. Trimming shortened V by 1 base and J by 6 bases, and 10 bases separated the two germline ends. The CDR3 runs to 14 residues. For the CDR3, the DNA is TGCGCCAGCAGCCAAGGACACCCACCTCAGCCCCAGCATTTT. Translation gives CASSQGHPPQPQHF.

The chain is built from TRBV7-9 and TRBJ1-1, with 7 bases aligning to TRBD1. Germline values: CDR1 SEHNR, CDR2 FQNEAQ (reference sequence). The CDR3 is made up of 15 amino acids. V trimming: 5 bases; J trimming: 3 bases; junction bases outside the gene matches: 9. The CDR3, as DNA: TGTGCCAGCAGCATATACCGGGACAGAGACACTGAAGCTTTCTTT. It is translated as CASSIYRDRDTEAFF. Using reference TRBV7-9 and TRBJ1-1 for the parts outside the CDR3, the full variable domain is DTGVSQNPRHKITKRGQNVTFRCDPISEHNRLYWYRQTLGQGPEFLTYFQNEAQLEKSRLLSDRFSAERPKGSFSTLEIQRTEQGDSAMYLCASSIYRDRDTEAFFGQGTRLTVV.

The CDR3 is CASSLSAVQETQYF. The CDR3 DNA reads TGCGCCAGCAGCTTGAGCGCTGTGCAAGAGACCCAGTACTTC. The chain combines TRBV5-1 with TRBJ2-5; D remains ambiguous. The CDR3 is made up of 14 amino acids. Germline V gene lookup returns CDR1 SGHRS and CDR2 YFSETQ. V was shortened by 1 base and J by 2 bases, with 9 bases between the two germline ends. Looking up the rest from reference TRBV5-1 and TRBJ2-5 gives the full variable domain: KAGVTQTPRYLIKTRGQQVTLSCSPISGHRSVSWYQQTPGQGLQFLFEYFSETQRNKGNFPGRFSGRQFSNSRSEMNVSTLELGDSALYLCASSLSAVQETQYFGPGTRLLVL.

Only one count was recorded for this clone. This chain uses TRBV7-2 with TRBJ2-3; possibly TRBD2 for D (5 bases). The CDR3 is made up of 15 amino acids. Germline assignment: CDR1 SGHTA and CDR2 FQGNSA. V dropped 8 bases and J dropped 0 bases, with 15 bases sitting between them. The chain's CDR3 is CASGRSGTSTDTQYF. Here the CDR3 DNA reads TGTGCCAGCGGGCGGAGCGGAACTAGCACAGATACGCAGTATTTT.

The gene calls are TRBV13 and TRBJ2-3; 10 positions match TRBD2. After removal of 5 bases from V and 1 base from J, the junction contained 6 bases not matched to a gene. This CDR3 comprises 16 residues. Per germline, CDR1 PRHDT and CDR2 FYEKMQ (reference sequence). CDR3 loop: CASSPLGLAGTDTQYF. Here the CDR3 DNA reads TGTGCCAGCAGCCCACTTGGACTAGCGGGCACAGATACGCAGTATTTT.